This T cell receptor beta chain stems from a study of T cells in localized non-small cell lung cancer (dated by TCRdb to about 2020). Study-wide context: T cell repertoires of 236 early-stage NSCLC patients were analyzed, with tumors being compared against uninvolved tumor-adjacent lungs. The cohort comprised some 220 treatment-naïve NSCLC patients with resected, localized lung tumors. A mean age of around 66 years was recorded for the NSCLC patients, of whom roughly 130 were male and over 100 were female.

On this clone itself: Its specific antigen is unknown. No base qualities exist here, and no much larger clone lies one base off it.

Per the germline V gene, MDHEN is the CDR1 and SYDVKM is the CDR2. Cut back by 3 bases and 0 bases, the V and J ends lie 12 bases apart. The CDR3 holds 16 amino acids from the cysteine to the phenylalanine. Only CDR3 DNA remains: 48 bases, in frame from the first base. The full study reports these points: Higher T cell density in blood was associated with longer overall survival, whereas higher clonality in adjacent lung was associated with shorter survival. Because the study design was exploratory, TCR variables were selected using unadjusted p-values without false-discovery rate correction. Because multi-region tumor sequencing was not performed, intratumor heterogeneity could not be ruled out. The highest T cell clonality was observed in uninvolved tumor-adjacent lung, where clonality exceeded that of tumor, suggesting that antigenic responses were more focused in uninvolved tumor-adjacent lung. A median of roughly 60 of the top 100 tumor clones were detected in paired uninvolved adjacent lung, and around 27 of these tumor clones were also found among the top 100 clones of the paired uninvolved adjacent lung.

At diagnosis, tumor, uninvolved tumor-adjacent lung and peripheral blood were collected and then preserved as a mix of FFPE and fresh-frozen material. For TCR repertoire profiling, blood samples were analyzed as peripheral blood mononuclear cells. The immunoSEQ Assay was used to sequence TCR beta CDR3 regions from DNA. As for the original processing: T cell density was computed as TCR beta template counts normalized to usable DNA estimated by amplifying housekeeping genes. Richness was estimated with the preseqR package, extrapolating to 400,000 templates for PBMC samples and 120,000 templates for tissue samples. Clonality was taken to be one minus Pielou's evenness. To identify tissue-enriched TCRs, differential abundance testing was run on productive amino-acid clonotypes with a minimum total count of 5 and an alpha of 0.1. The Jaccard Index and the Morisita Overlap Index were used to quantify repertoire overlap between compartments. GLIPH clustered TCR beta CDR3s with public tetramer-defined viral CDR3s; viral motifs required at least three viral sequences plus V-gene enrichment. TCRdb re-hosts the immuneACCESS table, in-frame sequences only. Its copies lack some clones; in the studies checked, an unresolved V gene accounts for under half of them, and the cause for the rest is not known. V and J calls and clone size are as listed in that table; D and trimming were resolved from the DNA. This sample gives about 70,000 clones in total; 86% of them show up just once. Of the sample, less than 25% falls within the top ten clones.

This TCR was recovered from a male donor older than 55 with stage III squamous cell lung carcinoma. The rearrangement joined TRBV28 to TRBJ1-5; the D gene cannot be resolved reliably. This specimen was peripheral blood, taken before any cancer treatment. The CDR3 corresponds to CASSFPVAYSNQPQHF. The bases read TGTGCCAGCAGTTTTCCAGTTGCTTATAGCAATCAGCCCCAGCATTTT. This CDR3, with the reference TRBV28 and TRBJ1-5 proteins standing in past its ends, gives the full variable domain DVKVTQSSRYLVKRTGEKVFLECVQDMDHENMFWYRQDPGLGLRLIYFSYDVKMKEKGDIPEGYSVSREKKERFSLILESASTNQTSMYLCASSFPVAYSNQPQHFGDGTRLSIL.